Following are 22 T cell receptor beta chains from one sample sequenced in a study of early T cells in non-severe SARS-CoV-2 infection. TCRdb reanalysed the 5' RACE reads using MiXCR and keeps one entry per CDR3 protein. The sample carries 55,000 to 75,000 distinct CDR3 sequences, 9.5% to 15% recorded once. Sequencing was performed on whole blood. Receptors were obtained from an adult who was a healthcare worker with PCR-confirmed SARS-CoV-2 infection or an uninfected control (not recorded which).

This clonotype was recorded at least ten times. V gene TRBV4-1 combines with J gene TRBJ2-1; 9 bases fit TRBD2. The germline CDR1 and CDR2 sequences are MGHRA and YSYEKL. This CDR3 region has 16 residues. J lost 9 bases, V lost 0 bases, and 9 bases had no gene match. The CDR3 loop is CASSQEIAGGLVEQFF. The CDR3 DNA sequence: TGCGCCAGCAGCCAAGAGATTGCGGGGGGGCTGGTTGAGCAGTTCTTC.

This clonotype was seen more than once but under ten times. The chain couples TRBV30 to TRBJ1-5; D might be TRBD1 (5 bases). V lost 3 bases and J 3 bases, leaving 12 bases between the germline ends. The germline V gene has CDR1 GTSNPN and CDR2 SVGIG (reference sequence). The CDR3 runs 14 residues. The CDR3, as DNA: TGTGCCTGGAGGGGGACCAATCCCAATCAGCCCCAGCATTTT. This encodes CAWRGTNPNQPQHF.

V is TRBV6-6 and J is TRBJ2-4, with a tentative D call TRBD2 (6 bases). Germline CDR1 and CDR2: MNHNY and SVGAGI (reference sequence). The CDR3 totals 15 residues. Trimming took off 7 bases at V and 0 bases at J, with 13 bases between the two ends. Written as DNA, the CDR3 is TGTGCCAGCAACTTCGGGGGTGTAGCCAAAAACATTCAGTACTTC. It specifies CASNFGGVAKNIQYF.

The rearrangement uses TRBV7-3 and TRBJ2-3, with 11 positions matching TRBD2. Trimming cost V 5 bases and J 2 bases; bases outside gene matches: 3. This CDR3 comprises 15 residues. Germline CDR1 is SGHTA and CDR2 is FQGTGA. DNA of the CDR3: TGTGCCAGCAGCCATAGCGGGGGGGTCACAGATACGCAGTATTTT. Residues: CASSHSGGVTDTQYF.

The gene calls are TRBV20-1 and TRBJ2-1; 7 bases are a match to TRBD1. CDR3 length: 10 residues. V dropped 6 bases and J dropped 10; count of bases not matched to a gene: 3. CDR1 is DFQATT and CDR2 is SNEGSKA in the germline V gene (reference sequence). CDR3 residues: CSAVQGEQFF. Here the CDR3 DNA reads TGCAGTGCCGTACAGGGGGAGCAGTTCTTC.

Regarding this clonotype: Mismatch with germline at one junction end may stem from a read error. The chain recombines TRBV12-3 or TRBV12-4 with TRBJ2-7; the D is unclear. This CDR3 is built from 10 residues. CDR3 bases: TGTGCTAGCAGCCTCCACGAGCAGTACTTC. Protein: CASSLHEQYF.

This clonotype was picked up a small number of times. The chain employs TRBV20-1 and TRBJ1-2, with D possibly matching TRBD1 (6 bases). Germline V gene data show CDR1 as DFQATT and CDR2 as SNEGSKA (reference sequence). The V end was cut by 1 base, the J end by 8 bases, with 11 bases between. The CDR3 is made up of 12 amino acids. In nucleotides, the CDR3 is TGCAGTGCTAGAGCCAGGGGCTGGGGCTACACCTTC. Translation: CSARARGWGYTF.

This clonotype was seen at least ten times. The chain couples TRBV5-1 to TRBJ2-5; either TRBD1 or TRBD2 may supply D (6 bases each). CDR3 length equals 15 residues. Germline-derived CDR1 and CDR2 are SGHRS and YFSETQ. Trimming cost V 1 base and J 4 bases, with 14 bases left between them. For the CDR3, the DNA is TGCGCCAGCAGCTTGACGGGGGCTCGCTCAGAGACCCAGTACTTC. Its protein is CASSLTGARSETQYF.

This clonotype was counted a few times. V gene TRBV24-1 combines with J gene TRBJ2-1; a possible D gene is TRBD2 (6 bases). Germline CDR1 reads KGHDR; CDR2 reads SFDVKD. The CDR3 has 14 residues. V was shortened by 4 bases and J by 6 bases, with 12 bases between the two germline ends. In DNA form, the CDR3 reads TGTGCCACCAGTGACCACCGGCGGGGCAATGAGCAGTTCTTC. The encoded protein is CATSDHRRGNEQFF.

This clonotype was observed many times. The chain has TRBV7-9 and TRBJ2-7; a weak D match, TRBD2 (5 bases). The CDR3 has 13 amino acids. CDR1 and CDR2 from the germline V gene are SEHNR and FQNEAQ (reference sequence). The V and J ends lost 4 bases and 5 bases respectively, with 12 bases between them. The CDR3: CASSSRRVDEQYF. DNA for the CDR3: TGTGCCAGCAGCTCCCGGCGGGTAGACGAGCAGTACTTC.

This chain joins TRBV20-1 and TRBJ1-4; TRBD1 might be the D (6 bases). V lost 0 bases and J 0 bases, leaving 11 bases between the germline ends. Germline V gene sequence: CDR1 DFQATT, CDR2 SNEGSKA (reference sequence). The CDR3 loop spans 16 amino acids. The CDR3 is CSARDEQGATNEKLFF. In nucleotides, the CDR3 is TGCAGTGCTAGAGATGAACAGGGAGCAACTAATGAAAAACTGTTTTTT.

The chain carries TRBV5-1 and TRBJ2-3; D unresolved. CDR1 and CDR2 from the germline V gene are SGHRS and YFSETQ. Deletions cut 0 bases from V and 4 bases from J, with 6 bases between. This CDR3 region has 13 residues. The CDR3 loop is CASSLAPADTQYF. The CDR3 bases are TGCGCCAGCAGCTTGGCCCCGGCAGATACGCAGTATTTT.

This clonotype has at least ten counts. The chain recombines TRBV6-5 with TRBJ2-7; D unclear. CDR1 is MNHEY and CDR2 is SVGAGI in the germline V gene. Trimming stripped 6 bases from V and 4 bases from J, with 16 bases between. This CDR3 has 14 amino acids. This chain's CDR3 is CASSAHPTLYEQYF. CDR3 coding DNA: TGTGCCAGCAGCGCTCACCCGACACTTTACGAGCAGTACTTC.

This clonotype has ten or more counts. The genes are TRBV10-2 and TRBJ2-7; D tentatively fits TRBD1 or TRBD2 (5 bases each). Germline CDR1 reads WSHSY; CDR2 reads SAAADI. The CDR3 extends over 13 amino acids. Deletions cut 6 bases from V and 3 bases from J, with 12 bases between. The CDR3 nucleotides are TGCGCCAGCAGCCCGGGACGGAGCTACGAGCAGTACTTC. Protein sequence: CASSPGRSYEQYF.

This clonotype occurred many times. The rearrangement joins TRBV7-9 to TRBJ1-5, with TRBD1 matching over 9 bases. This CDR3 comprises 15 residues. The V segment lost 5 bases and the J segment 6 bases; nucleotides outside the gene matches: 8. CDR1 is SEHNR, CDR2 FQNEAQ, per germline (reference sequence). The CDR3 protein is CASSTGTGHIQPQHF. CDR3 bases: TGTGCCAGCAGCACCGGGACAGGGCACATTCAGCCCCAGCATTTT. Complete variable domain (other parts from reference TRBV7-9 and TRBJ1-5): DTGVSQNPRHKITKRGQNVTFRCDPISEHNRLYWYRQTLGQGPEFLTYFQNEAQLEKSRLLSDRFSAERPKGSFSTLEIQRTEQGDSAMYLCASSTGTGHIQPQHFGDGTRLSIL.

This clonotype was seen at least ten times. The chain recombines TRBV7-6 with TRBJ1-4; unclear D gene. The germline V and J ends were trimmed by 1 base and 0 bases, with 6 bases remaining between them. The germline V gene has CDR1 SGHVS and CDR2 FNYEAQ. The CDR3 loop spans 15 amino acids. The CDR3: CASSLDGATNEKLFF. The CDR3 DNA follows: TGTGCCAGCAGCTTAGACGGAGCAACTAATGAAAAACTGTTTTTT.

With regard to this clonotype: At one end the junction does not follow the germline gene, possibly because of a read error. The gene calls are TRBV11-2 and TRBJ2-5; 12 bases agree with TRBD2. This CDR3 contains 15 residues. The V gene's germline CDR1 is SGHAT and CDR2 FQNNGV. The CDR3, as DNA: TGTGCCGGCAGCTCCCTAGCGGGGGGGTTGGAGACCCAGTACTTC. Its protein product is CAGSSLAGGLETQYF. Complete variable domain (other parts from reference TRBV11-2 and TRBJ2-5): EAGVAQSPRYKIIEKRQSVAFWCNPISGHATLYWYQQILGQGPKLLIQFQNNGVVDDSQLPKDRFSAERLKGVDSTLKIQPAKLEDSAVYLCAGSSLAGGLETQYFGPGTRLLVL.

DNA of the CDR3: TGTGCCAGCAGCGCGTCAGGGGCAGATACGCAGTATTTT. Residues: CASSASGADTQYF. V usage is TRBV7-9 and J usage is TRBJ2-3; maybe TRBD1 (6 bases). Germline CDR1 and CDR2: SEHNR and FQNEAQ (reference sequence). The V and J ends lost 5 bases and 4 bases respectively, with 10 bases between them. The CDR3 is made up of 13 amino acids.

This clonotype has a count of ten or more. CDR3 amino acids: CASSHSLQGPGNTIYF. Written as DNA, the CDR3 is TGTGCCAGCTCACACTCGCTACAGGGTCCTGGAAACACCATATATTTT. The V call is TRBV18, the J call TRBJ1-3, with D perhaps TRBD1 (6 bases). Looked up from germline, CDR1 is KGHSH and CDR2 is LQKENI. Trimming cost V 4 bases and J 2 bases, with 15 bases left between them. CDR3 size: 16 residues.

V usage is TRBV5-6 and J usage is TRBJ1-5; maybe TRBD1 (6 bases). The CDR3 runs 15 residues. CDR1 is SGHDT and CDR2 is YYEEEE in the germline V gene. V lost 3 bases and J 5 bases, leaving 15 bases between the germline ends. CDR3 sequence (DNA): TGTGCCAGCAGCTCGGCAGGGGCGATGCATCAGCCCCAGCATTTT. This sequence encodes CASSSAGAMHQPQHF.

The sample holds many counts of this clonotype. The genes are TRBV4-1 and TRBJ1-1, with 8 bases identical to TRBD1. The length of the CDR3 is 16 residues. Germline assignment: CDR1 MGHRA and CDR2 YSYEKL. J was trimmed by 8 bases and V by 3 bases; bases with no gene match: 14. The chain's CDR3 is CASSQIRDRPEGEAFF. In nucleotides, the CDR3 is TGCGCCAGCAGCCAGATCCGGGACAGGCCGGAGGGGGAAGCTTTCTTT.

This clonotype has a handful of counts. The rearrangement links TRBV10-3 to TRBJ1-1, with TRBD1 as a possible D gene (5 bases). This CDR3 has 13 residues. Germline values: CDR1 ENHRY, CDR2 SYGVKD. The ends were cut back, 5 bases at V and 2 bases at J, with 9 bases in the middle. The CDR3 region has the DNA TGTGCCATCAGTCTTCAGGGTAACACTGAAGCTTTCTTT. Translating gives CAISLQGNTEAFF.